This T cell receptor (beta chain) was profiled in a study of blood T cell repertoires in COVID-19. Study-level information: COVID-19 samples, acute and convalescent, were from the United States, Italy and Spain. PBMCs, B-cell-depleted T cells, or T cells provided the cDNA or gDNA that made up the material.

In the authors' workflow: From reference gene primer amplification, estimates of nucleated cell counts were derived. Assay used: immunoSEQ multiplex PCR; TCRdb lists only in-frame clones, some missing. V and J calls and clone size come straight from that table; D and trimming were deduced from the DNA. The data contain under 60,000 clones, over 85% of them singletons. Germline lookup yields CDR1 LGHDT and CDR2 YNNKEL (reference sequence). This CDR3 spans 15 amino acids. V was pared by 0 bases and J by 5 bases, with 4 bases of the junction left unmatched. The chain links TRBV3-1 (or the pseudogene TRBV3-2) to TRBJ2-1, with 7 bases aligning to TRBD2. Sequenced: peripheral blood. This receptor was identified in a woman older than 75 with acute or convalescent COVID-19. This CDR3 reads CASSQDSGRDNEQFF. In DNA form, the CDR3 reads TGTGCCAGCAGCCAAGATAGTGGGAGGGACAATGAGCAGTTCTTC.